This T cell receptor beta chain was sequenced for a study of T cells in Graves' hyperthyroidism and ophthalmopathy. Concerning this clonotype: No antigen is known for it.

Amplification of TCR beta CDR3 regions used RNA as the template. HTBI primers drove first-round RT-PCR of the TCR CDR3. TCRdb used MiXCR to reprocess the multiplex PCR reads, holding one entry per CDR3 protein. Altogether approximately 600,000 distinct CDR3 sequences are present, 15% to 20% being singletons, with the ten largest covering less than 4.5%. Trimming pared 5 bases from V and 2 bases from J, leaving 9 bases between. In germline, CDR1 is KGHDR, CDR2 SFDVKD. The CDR3 is 14 amino acids. The study's findings and limits: The majority of expanded thyroid clonotypes above 0.001 also appeared in blood.

The receptor was isolated from a woman aged 25-40 years with Graves' hyperthyroidism. The chain is built from TRBV24-1 and TRBJ1-5; weak D call: TRBD1 (5 bases). Sequenced input: blood. The CDR3 DNA reads TGTGCCACCAGTGGGGGGATCGGCAATCAGCCCCAGCATTTT. Translation: CATSGGIGNQPQHF.